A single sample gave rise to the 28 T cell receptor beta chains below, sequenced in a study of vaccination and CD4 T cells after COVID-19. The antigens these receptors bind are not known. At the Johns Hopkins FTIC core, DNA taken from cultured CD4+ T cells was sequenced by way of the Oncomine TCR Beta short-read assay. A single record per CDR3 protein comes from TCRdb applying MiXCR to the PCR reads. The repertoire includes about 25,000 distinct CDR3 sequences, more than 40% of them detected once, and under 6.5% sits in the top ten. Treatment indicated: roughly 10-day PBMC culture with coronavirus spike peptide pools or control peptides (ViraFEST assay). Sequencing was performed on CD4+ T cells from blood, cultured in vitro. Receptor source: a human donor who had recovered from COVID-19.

The CDR3, as DNA: TGTGCCAGCAGTGAATGGCAGGGCACCATCTACGAGCAGTACTTC. This codes for CASSEWQGTIYEQYF. This chain uses TRBV6-1 with TRBJ2-7; maybe TRBD1 (5 bases). CDR3 length: 15 residues. The V end lost 2 bases, the J end lost 3 bases, and 14 bases lay between the germline ends. Germline V gives CDR1 MNHNS, CDR2 SASEGT.

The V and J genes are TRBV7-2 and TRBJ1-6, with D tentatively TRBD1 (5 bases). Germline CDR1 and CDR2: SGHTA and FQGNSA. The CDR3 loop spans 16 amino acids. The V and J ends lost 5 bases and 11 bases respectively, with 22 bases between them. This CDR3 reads CASSVPPRANFAPLHF. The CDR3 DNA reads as TGTGCCAGCAGCGTCCCGCCCAGGGCGAATTTTGCACCCCTCCACTTT. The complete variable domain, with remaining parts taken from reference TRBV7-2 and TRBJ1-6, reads GAGVSQSPSNKVTEKGKDVELRCDPISGHTALYWYRQSLGQGLEFLIYFQGNSAPDKSGLPSDRFSAERTGGSVSTLTIQRTQQEDSAVYLCASSVPPRANFAPLHFGNGTRLTVT.

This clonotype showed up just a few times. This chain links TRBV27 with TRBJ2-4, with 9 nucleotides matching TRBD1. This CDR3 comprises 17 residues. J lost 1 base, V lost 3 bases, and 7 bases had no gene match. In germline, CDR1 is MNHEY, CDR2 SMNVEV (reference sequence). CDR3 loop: CASSLRNRGQAKNIQYF. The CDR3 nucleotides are TGTGCCAGCAGTTTGCGGAACAGGGGGCAGGCCAAAAACATTCAGTACTTC.

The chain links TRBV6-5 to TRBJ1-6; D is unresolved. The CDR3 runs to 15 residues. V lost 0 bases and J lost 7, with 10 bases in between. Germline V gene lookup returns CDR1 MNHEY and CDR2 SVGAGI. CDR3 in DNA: TGTGCCAGCAGTTACTCGGCAGTGACGAATTCACCCCTCCACTTT. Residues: CASSYSAVTNSPLHF.

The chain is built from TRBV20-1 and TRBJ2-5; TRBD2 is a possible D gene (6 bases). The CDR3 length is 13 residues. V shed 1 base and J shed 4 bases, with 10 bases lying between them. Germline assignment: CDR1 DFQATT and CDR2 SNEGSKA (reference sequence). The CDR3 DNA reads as TGCAGTGCTAGAGTCCTGGGGGGAGAGACCCAGTACTTC. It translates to CSARVLGGETQYF.

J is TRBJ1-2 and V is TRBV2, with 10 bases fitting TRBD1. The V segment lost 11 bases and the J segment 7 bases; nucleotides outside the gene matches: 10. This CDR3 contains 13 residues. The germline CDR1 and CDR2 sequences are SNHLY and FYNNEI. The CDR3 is CAGHRDRGSGYTF. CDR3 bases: TGTGCCGGACACCGGGACAGGGGAAGTGGCTACACCTTC.

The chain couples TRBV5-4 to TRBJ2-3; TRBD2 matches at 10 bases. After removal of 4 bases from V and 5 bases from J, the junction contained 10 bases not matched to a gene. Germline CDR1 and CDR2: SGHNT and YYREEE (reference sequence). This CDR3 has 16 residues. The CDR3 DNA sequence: TGTGCCAGCAGCCTAGGAGCGGGGGGGCGGGTAGATACGCAGTATTTT. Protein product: CASSLGAGGRVDTQYF.

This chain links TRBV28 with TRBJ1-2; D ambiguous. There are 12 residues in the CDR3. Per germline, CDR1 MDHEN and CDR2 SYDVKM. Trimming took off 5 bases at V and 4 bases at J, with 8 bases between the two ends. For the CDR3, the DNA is TGTGCCAGCAGTAAGGAGAGCTATGGCTACACCTTC. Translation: CASSKESYGYTF.

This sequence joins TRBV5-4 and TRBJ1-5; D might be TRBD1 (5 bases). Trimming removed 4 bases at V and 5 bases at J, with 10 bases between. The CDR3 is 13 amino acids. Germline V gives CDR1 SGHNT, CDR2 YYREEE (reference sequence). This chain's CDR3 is CASSVQGDQPQHF. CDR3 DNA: TGTGCCAGCAGCGTCCAGGGAGATCAGCCCCAGCATTTT. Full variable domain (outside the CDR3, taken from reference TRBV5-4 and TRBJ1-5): ETGVTQSPTHLIKTRGQQVTLRCSSQSGHNTVSWYQQALGQGPQFIFQYYREEENGRGNFPPRFSGLQFPNYSSELNVNALELDDSALYLCASSVQGDQPQHFGDGTRLSIL.

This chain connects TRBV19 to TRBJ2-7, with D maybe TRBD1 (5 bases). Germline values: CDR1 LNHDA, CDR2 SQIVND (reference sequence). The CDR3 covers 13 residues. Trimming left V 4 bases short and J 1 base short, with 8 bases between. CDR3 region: CASSTTGSYEQYF. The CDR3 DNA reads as TGTGCCAGTAGTACTACAGGTTCCTACGAGCAGTACTTC.

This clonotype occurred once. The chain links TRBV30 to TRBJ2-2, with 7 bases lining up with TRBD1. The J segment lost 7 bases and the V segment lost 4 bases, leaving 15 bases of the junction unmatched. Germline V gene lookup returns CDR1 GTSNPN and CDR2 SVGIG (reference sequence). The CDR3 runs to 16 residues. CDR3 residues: CAWIEGDRWTGGELFF. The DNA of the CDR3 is TGTGCCTGGATAGAGGGTGACAGGTGGACAGGCGGGGAGCTGTTTTTT.

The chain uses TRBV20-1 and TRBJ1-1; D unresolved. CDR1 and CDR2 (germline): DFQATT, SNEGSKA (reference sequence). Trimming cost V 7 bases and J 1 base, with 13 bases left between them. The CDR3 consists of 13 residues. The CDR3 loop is CSVKGTSNTEAFF. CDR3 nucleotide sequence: TGCAGTGTTAAGGGAACATCGAACACTGAAGCTTTCTTT.

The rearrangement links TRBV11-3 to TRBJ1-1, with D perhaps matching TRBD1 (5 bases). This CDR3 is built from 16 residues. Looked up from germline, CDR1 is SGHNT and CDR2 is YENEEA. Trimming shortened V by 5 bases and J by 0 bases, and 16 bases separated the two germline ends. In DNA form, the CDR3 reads TGTGCCAGCAGCCCAGGGCAGCGAAGCTTGAACACTGAAGCTTTCTTT. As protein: CASSPGQRSLNTEAFF.

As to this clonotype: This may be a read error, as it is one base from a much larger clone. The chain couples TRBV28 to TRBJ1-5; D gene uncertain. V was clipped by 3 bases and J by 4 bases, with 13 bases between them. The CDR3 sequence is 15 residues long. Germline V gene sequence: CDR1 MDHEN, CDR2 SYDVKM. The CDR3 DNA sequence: TGTGCCAGCAGTTTTATGGGGATTGCGAATCAGCCCCAGCATTTT. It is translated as CASSFMGIANQPQHF.

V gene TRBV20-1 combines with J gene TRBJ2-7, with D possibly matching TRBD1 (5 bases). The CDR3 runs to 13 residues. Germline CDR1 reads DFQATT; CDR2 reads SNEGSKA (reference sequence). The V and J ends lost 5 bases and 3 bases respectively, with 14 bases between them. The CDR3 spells CSAPQTANYEQYF. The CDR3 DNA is TGCAGTGCTCCACAGACAGCAAACTACGAGCAGTACTTC.

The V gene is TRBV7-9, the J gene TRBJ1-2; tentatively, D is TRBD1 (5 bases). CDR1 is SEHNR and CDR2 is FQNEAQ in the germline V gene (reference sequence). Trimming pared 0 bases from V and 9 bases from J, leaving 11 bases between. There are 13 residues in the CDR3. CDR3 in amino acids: CASSLAQVDSYTF. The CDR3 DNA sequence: TGTGCCAGCAGCTTAGCTCAGGTGGACAGCTACACCTTC.

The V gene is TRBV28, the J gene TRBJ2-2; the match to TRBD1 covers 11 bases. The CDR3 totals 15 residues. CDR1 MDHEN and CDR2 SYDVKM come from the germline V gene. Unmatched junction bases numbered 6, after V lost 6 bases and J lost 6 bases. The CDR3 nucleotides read TGTGCCAGCAGACGGACAGGGGGCGGGTCCGGGGAGCTGTTTTTT. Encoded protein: CASRRTGGGSGELFF.

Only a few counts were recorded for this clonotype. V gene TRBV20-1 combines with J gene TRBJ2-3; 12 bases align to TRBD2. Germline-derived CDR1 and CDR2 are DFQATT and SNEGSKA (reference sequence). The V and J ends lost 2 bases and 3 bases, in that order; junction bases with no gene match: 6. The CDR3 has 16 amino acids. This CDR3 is CSARPTSGRLTDTQYF. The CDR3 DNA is TGCAGTGCTAGACCAACTAGCGGGAGGTTAACAGATACGCAGTATTTT.

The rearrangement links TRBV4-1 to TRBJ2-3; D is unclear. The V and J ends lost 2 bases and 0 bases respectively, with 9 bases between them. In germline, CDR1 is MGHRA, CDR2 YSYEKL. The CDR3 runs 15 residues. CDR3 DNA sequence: TGCGCCAGCAGCCAAACTCAGACTAGCACAGATACGCAGTATTTT. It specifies CASSQTQTSTDTQYF.

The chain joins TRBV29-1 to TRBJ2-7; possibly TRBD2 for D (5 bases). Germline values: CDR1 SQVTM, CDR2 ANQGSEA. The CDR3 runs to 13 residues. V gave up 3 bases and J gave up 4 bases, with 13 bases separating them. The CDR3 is CSVESGDSYEQYF. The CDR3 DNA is TGCAGCGTTGAGTCCGGGGATAGTTACGAGCAGTACTTC.

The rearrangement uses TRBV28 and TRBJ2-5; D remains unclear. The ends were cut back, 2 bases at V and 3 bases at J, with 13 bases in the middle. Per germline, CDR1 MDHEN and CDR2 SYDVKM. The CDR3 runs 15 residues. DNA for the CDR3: TGTGCCAGCAGTTTACCTTCGGGCTACAAAGAGACCCAGTACTTC. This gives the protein CASSLPSGYKETQYF.

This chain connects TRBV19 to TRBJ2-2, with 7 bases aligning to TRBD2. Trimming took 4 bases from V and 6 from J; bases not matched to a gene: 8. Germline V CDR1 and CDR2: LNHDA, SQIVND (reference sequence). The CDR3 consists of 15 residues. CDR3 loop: CASSRGGRLPGELFF. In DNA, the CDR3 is TGTGCCAGTAGTAGGGGAGGGCGATTACCCGGGGAGCTGTTTTTT.

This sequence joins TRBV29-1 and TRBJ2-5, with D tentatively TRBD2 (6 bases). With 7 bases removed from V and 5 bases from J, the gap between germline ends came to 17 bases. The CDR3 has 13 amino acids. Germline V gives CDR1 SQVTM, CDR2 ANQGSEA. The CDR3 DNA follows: TGCAGCGCCAACGGAGGGTCCCGGGAGACCCAGTACTTC. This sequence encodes CSANGGSRETQYF. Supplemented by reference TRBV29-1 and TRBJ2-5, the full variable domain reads SAVISQKPSRDICQRGTSLTIQCQVDSQVTMMFWYRQQPGQSLTLIATANQGSEATYESGFVIDKFPISRPNLTFSTLTVSNMSPEDSSIYLCSANGGSRETQYFGPGTRLLVL.

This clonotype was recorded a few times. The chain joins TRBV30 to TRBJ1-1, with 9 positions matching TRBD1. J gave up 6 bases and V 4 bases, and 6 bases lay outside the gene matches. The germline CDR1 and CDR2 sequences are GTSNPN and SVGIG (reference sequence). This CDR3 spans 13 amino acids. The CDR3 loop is CAWKDRGGPEAFF. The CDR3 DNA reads TGTGCCTGGAAGGACAGGGGCGGACCTGAAGCTTTCTTT. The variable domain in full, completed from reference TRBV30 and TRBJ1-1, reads SQTIHQWPATLVQPVGSPLSLECTVEGTSNPNLYWYRQAAGRGLQLLFYSVGIGQISSEVPQNLSASRPQDRQFILSSKKLLLSDSGFYLCAWKDRGGPEAFFGQGTRLTVV.

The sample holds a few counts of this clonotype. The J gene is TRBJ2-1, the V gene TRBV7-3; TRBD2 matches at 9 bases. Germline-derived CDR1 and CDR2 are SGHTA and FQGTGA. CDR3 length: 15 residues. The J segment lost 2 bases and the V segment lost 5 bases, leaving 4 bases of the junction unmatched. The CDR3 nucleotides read TGTGCCAGCAGCCGACTAGCGGCGACCTACAATGAGCAGTTCTTC. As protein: CASSRLAATYNEQFF.

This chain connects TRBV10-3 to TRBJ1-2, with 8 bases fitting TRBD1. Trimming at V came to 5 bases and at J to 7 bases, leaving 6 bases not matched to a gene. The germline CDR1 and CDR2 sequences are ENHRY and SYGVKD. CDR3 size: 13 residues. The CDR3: CAISSGQEVGYTF. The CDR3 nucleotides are TGTGCCATCAGTTCGGGACAGGAGGTTGGCTACACCTTC.

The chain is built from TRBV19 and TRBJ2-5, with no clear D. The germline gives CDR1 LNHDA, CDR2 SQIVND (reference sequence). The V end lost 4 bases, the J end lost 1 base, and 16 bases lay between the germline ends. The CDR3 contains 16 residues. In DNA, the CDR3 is TGTGCCAGTAGTAAGTCGGTCGGTCTACTCCAAGAGACCCAGTACTTC. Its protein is CASSKSVGLLQETQYF.

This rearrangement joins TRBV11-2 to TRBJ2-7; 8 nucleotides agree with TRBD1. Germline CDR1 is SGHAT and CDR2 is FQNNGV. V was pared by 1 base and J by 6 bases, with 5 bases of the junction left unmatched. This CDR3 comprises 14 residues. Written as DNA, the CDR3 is TGTGCCAGCAGCTTAGGGGACAGGAGCGCCGAGCAGTACTTC. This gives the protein CASSLGDRSAEQYF. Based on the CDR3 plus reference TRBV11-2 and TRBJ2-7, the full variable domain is EAGVAQSPRYKIIEKRQSVAFWCNPISGHATLYWYQQILGQGPKLLIQFQNNGVVDDSQLPKDRFSAERLKGVDSTLKIQPAKLEDSAVYLCASSLGDRSAEQYFGPGTRLTVT.